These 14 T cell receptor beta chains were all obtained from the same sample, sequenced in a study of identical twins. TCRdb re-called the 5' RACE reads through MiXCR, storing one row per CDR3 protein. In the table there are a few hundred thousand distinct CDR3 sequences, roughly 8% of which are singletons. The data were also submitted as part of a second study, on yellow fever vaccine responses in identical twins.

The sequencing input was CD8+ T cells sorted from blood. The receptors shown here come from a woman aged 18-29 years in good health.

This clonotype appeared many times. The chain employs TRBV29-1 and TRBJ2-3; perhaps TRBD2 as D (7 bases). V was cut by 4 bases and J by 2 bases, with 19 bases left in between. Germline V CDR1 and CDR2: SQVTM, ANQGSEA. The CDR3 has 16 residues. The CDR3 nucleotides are TGCAGCGTTGTTCAAGGGGGGGGGACTTTCACAGATACGCAGTATTTT. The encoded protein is CSVVQGGGTFTDTQYF.

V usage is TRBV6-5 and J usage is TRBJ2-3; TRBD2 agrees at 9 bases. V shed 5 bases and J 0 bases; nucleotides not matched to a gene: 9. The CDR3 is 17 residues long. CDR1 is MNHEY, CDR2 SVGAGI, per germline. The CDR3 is CASSPRRLAASTDTQYF. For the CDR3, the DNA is TGTGCCAGCAGTCCACGTCGACTAGCGGCTAGCACAGATACGCAGTATTTT.

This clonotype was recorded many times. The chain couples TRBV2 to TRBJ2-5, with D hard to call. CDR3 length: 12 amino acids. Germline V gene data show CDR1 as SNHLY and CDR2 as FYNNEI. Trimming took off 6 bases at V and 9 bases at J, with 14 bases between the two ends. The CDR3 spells CASSYLFMAQYF. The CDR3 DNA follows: TGTGCCAGCAGCTACCTATTCATGGCCCAGTACTTC. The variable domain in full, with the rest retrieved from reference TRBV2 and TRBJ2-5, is EPEVTQTPSHQVTQMGQEVILRCVPISNHLYFYWYRQILGQKVEFLVSFYNNEISEKSEIFDDQFSVERPDGSNFTLKIRSTKLEDSAMYFCASSYLFMAQYFGPGTRLLVL.

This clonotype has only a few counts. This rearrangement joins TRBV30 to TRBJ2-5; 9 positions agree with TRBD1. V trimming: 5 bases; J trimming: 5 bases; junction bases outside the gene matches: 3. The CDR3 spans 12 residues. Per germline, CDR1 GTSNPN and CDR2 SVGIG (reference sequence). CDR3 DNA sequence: TGTGCCTGGGTTGACAGGGGGGAGACCCAGTACTTC. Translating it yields CAWVDRGETQYF. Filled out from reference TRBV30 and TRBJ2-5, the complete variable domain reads SQTIHQWPATLVQPVGSPLSLECTVEGTSNPNLYWYRQAAGRGLQLLFYSVGIGQISSEVPQNLSASRPQDRQFILSSKKLLLSDSGFYLCAWVDRGETQYFGPGTRLLVL.

The CDR3 reads CASSLWGEMSEQYF. The CDR3, as DNA: TGTGCCAGCAGCTTATGGGGGGAGATGAGCGAGCAGTACTTC. The chain links TRBV7-6 to TRBJ2-7, with D possibly being TRBD2 (6 bases). Germline loops: CDR1 SGHVS, CDR2 FNYEAQ. The CDR3 has 14 residues. V was cut by 2 bases and J by 6 bases, with 14 bases left in between.

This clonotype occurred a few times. In DNA, the CDR3 is TGTGCCAGCAGCTCGCCGACTAGCGGGAGGAAGGAAGAGACCCAGTACTTC. It specifies CASSSPTSGRKEETQYF. This rearrangement joins TRBV11-2 to TRBJ2-5; 13 nucleotides match TRBD2. Germline loops: CDR1 SGHAT, CDR2 FQNNGV. The CDR3 has 17 residues. With V trimmed by 4 bases and J by 3 bases, 8 bases remained unmatched.

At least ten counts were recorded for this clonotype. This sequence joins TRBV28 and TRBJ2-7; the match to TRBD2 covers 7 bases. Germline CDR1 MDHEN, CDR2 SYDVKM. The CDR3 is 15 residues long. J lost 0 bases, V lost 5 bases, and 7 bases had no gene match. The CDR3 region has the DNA TGTGCCAGCAGTCGACTAGCCGACCCCTCCTACGAGCAGTACTTC. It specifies CASSRLADPSYEQYF. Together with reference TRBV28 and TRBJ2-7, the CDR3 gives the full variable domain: DVKVTQSSRYLVKRTGEKVFLECVQDMDHENMFWYRQDPGLGLRLIYFSYDVKMKEKGDIPEGYSVSREKKERFSLILESASTNQTSMYLCASSRLADPSYEQYFGPGTRLTVT.

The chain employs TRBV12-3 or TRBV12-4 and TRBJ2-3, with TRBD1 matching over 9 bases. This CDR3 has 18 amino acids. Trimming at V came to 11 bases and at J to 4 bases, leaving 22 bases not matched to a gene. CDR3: CAFSLSFGGQGFADTQYF. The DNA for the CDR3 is TGTGCCTTCAGTTTATCCTTCGGCGGACAGGGGTTCGCAGATACGCAGTATTTT.

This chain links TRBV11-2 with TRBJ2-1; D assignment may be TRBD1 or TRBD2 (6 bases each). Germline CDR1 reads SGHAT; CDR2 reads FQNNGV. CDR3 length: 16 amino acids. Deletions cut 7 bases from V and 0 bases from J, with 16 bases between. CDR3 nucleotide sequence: TGTGCCAGCACCCCTGGGGGCGGGATCTCCTACAATGAGCAGTTCTTC. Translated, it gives CASTPGGGISYNEQFF.

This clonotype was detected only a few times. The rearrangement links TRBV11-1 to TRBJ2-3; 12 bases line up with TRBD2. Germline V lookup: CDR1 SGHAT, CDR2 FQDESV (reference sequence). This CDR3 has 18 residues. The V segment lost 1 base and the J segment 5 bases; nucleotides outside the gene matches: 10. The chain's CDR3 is CASSLGSRLAGVGDTQYF. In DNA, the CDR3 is TGTGCCAGCAGCTTAGGGTCCCGACTAGCGGGAGTTGGAGATACGCAGTATTTT.

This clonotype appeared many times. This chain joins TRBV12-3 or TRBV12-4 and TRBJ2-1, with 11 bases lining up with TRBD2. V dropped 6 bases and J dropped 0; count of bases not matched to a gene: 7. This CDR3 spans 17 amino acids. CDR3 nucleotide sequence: TGTGCCAGCAGCCTAGCGGGGGGAACCATCTCCTACAATGAGCAGTTCTTC. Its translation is CASSLAGGTISYNEQFF.

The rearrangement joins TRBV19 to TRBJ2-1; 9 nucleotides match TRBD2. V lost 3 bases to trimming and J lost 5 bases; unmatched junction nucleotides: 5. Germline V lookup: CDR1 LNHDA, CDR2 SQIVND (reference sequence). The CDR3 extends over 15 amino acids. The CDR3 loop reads CASSILAGLNNEQFF. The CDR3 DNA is TGTGCCAGTAGTATTCTAGCGGGACTAAACAATGAGCAGTTCTTC. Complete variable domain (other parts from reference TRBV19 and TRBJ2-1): DGGITQSPKYLFRKEGQNVTLSCEQNLNHDAMYWYRQDPGQGLRLIYYSQIVNDFQKGDIAEGYSVSREKKESFPLTVTSAQKNPTAFYLCASSILAGLNNEQFFGPGTRLTVL.

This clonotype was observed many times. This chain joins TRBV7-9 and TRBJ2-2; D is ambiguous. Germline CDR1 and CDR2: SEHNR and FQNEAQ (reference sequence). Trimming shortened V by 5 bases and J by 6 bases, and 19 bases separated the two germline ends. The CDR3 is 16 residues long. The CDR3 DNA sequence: TGTGCCAGCAGCCCAGAATCAGTAGAAGTACCCGGGGAGCTGTTTTTT. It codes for CASSPESVEVPGELFF.

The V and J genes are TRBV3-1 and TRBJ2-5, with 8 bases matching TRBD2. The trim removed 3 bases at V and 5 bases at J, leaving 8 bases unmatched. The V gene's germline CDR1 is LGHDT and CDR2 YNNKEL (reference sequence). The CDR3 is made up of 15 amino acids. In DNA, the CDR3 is TGTGCCAGCAGCCATCCGGGACTAGGCGCGGAGACCCAGTACTTC. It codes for CASSHPGLGAETQYF.